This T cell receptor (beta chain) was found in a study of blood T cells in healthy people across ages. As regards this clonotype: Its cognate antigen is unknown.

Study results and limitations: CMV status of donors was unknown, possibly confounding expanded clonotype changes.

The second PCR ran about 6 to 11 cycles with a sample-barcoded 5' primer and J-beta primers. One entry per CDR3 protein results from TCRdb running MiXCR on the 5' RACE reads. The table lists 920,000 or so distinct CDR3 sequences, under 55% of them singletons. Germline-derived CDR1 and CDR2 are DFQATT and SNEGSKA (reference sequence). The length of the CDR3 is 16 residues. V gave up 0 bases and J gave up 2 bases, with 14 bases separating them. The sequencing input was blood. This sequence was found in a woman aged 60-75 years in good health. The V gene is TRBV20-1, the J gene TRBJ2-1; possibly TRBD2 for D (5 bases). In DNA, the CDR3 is TGCAGTGCTAGAGATCGAACCCGAGGGCCCTACAATGAGCAGTTCTTC. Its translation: CSARDRTRGPYNEQFF.